This T cell receptor (beta chain) was documented in a study of blood T cell repertoires in COVID-19. Overall study: In each case, the material was cDNA or gDNA derived from T cells, B-cell-depleted T cells, or PBMCs.

The CDR3 has 15 amino acids. After removal of 0 bases from V and 7 bases from J, the junction contained 7 bases not matched to a gene. Germline V gene data show CDR1 as SGHRS and CDR2 as YFSETQ. Some clones are missing from TCRdb's copy, which holds only in-frame ones; the method was immunoSEQ multiplex PCR. The sample has 120,000 or so clones; over 75% are singletons. The receptor was derived from a man between 60 and 75 years old with acute or convalescent COVID-19. The specimen was peripheral blood. V and J are TRBV5-1 and TRBJ2-7, with 10 bases identical to TRBD1. The CDR3, as DNA: TGCGCCAGCAGCTTGGGAGGACAGGGGGAGGGAGAGCAGTACTTC. Its protein is CASSLGGQGEGEQYF.